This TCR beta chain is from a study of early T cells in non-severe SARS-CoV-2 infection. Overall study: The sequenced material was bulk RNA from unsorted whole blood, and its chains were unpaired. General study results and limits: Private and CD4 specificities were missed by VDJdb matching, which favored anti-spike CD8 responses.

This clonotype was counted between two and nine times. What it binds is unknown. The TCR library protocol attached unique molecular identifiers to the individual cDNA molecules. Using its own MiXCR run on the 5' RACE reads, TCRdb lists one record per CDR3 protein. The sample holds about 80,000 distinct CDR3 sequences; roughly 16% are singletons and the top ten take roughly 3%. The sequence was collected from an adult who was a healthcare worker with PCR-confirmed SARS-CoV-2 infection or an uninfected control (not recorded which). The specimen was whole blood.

CDR3 in DNA: TGCAGCGTTTCTACCGACACAGATACGCAGTATTTT. Translation gives CSVSTDTDTQYF. V is TRBV29-1 and J is TRBJ2-3; no reliable D call. The CDR3 loop spans 12 amino acids. Germline assignment: CDR1 SQVTM and CDR2 ANQGSEA. With 5 bases removed from V and 2 bases from J, the gap between germline ends came to 8 bases.